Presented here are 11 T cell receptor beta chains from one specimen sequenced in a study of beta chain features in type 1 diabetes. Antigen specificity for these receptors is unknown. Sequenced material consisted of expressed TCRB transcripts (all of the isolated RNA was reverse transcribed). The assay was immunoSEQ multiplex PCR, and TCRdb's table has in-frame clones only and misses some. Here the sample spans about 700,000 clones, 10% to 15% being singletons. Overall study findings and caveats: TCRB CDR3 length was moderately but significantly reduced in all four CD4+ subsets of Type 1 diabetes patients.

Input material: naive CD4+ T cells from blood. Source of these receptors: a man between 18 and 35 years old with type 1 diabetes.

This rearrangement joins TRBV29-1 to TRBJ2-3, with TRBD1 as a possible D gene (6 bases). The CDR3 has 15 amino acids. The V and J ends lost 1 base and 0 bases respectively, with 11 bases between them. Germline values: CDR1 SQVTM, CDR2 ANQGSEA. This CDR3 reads CSVEGGGFSTDTQYF. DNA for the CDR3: TGCAGCGTTGAAGGTGGGGGCTTTAGCACAGATACGCAGTATTTT.

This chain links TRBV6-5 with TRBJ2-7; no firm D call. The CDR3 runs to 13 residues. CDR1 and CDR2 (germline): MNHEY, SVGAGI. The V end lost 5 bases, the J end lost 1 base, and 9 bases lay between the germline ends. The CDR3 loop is CASSADLSYEQYF. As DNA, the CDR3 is TGTGCCAGCAGTGCAGACCTGTCCTACGAGCAGTACTTC.

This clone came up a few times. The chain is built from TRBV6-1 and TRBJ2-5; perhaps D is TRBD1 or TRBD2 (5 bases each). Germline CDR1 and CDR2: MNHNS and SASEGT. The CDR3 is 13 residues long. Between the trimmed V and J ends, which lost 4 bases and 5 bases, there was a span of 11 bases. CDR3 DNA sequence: TGTGCCAGCAGTGTGGTCAGGGAGGAGACCCAGTACTTC. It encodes CASSVVREETQYF.

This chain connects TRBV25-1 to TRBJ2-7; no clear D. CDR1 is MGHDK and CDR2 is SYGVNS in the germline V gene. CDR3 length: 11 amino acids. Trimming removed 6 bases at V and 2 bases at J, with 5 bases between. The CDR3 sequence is CASSRAYEQYF. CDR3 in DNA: TGTGCCAGCAGCCGGGCCTACGAGCAGTACTTC.

Here the CDR3 reads CASSRRLAGGRTSTDTQYF. For the CDR3, the DNA is TGTGCCAGCAGCCGGAGACTAGCGGGGGGGCGTACTAGCACAGATACGCAGTATTTT. V usage is TRBV13 and J usage is TRBJ2-3, with 14 nucleotides matching TRBD2. V lost 5 bases to trimming and J lost 0 bases; unmatched junction nucleotides: 10. The V gene's germline CDR1 is PRHDT and CDR2 FYEKMQ (reference sequence). The CDR3 runs 19 residues.

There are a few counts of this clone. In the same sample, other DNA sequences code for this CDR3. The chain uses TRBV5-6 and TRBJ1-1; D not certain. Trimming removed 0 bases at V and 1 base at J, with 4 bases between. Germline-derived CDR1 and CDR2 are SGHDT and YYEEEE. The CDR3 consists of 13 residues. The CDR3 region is CASSLGANTEAFF. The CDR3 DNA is TGTGCCAGCAGCTTGGGAGCGAACACTGAAGCTTTCTTT.

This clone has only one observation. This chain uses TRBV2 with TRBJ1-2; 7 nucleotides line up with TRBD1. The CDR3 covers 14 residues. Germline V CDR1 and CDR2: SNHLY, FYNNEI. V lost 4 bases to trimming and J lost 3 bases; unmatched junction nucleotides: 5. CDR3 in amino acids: CASSAQGIYYGYTF. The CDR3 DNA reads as TGTGCCAGCAGTGCACAGGGGATATACTATGGCTACACCTTC.

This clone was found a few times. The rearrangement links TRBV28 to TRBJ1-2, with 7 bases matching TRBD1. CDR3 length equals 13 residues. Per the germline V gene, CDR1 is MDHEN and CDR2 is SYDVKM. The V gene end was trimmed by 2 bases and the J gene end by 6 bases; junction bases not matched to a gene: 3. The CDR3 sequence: CASSLGDRNGYTF. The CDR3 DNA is TGTGCCAGCAGTTTAGGGGACAGAAATGGCTACACCTTC.

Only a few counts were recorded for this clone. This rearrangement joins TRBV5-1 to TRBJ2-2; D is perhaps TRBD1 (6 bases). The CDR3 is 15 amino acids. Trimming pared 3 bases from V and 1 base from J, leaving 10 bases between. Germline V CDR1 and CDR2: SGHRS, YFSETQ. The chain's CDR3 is CASSSGTLNTGELFF. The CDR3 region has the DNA TGCGCCAGCAGCTCCGGGACACTGAACACCGGGGAGCTGTTTTTT. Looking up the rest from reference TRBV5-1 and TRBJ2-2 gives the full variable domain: KAGVTQTPRYLIKTRGQQVTLSCSPISGHRSVSWYQQTPGQGLQFLFEYFSETQRNKGNFPGRFSGRQFSNSRSEMNVSTLELGDSALYLCASSSGTLNTGELFFGEGSRLTVL.

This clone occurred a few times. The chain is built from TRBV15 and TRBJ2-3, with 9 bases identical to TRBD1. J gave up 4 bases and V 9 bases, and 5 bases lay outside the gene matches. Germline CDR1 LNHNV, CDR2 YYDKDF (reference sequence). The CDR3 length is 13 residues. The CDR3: CATRTGVPDTQYF. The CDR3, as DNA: TGTGCCACGAGGACAGGGGTGCCAGATACGCAGTATTTT.

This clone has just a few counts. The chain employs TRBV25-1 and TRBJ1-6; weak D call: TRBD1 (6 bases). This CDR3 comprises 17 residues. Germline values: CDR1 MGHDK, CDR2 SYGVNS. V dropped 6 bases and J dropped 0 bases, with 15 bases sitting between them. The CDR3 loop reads CASSGVQGPSYNSPLHF. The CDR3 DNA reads TGTGCCAGCAGCGGGGTCCAGGGGCCCTCCTATAATTCACCCCTCCACTTT.